The 28 T cell receptor beta chains reported below all come from one sample, sequenced in a study of T cells after posttransplantation cyclophosphamide. Profiling relied on immunoSEQ multiplex PCR, and the TCRdb table lists in-frame clones only, not all of them. The data show under 50,000 clones, with around 90% seen just once and 2% to 3% held by the top ten. Cyclophosphamide on days +3 and +4 followed busulfan-fludarabine conditioning and a marrow graft. This specimen was PBMCs, taken around 67 days after allogeneic stem cell transplant with posttransplant cyclophosphamide. These receptors originate from a male patient in his sixties who received an allogeneic stem cell transplant from a related donor and was CMV-positive. Some T cells here may be from the graft donor.

This clone was seen just once. This chain links TRBV7-6 with TRBJ1-1; 10 bases fit TRBD1. From germline, CDR1 is SGHVS and CDR2 FNYEAQ. The CDR3 is made up of 17 amino acids. Trimming at V came to 5 bases and at J to 8 bases, leaving 17 bases not matched to a gene. The CDR3 DNA is TGTGCCAGCAGCCGATACACCGCCGGGACAGGGGAGGAGGAAGCTTTCTTT. It translates to CASSRYTAGTGEEEAFF.

The CDR3 is CSAQAYGGYTF. The CDR3 DNA follows: TGCAGCGCCCAGGCTTATGGGGGCTACACCTTC. This chain joins TRBV29-1 and TRBJ1-2; no clear D. Germline CDR1 SQVTM, CDR2 ANQGSEA. The CDR3 spans 11 residues. With 7 bases removed from V and 8 bases from J, the gap between germline ends came to 14 bases.

V usage is TRBV18 and J usage is TRBJ1-6; no clear D gene. The ends were cut back, 4 bases at V and 5 bases at J, with 24 bases in the middle. The CDR3 runs to 19 residues. CDR1 KGHSH and CDR2 LQKENI come from the germline V gene. The CDR3 DNA sequence: TGTGCCAGCTCACGGGAACAACCTGGCGGGCCAAGAAATAATTCACCCCTCCACTTT. Translating it yields CASSREQPGGPRNNSPLHF.

V is TRBV6-1 and J is TRBJ2-5; D could derive from TRBD1 or TRBD2 (7 bases each). The CDR3 runs 15 residues. From germline, CDR1 is MNHNS and CDR2 SASEGT. V lost 4 bases to trimming and J lost 10 bases, with 22 bases between them. The CDR3 loop is CASSAAGQPPLGQYF. CDR3 DNA sequence: TGTGCCAGCAGTGCAGCGGGACAGCCGCCCTTGGGCCAGTACTTC.

The count of this clone is one. The genes are TRBV7-2 and TRBJ2-3; 8 bases are a match to TRBD2. The CDR3 loop spans 15 amino acids. V lost 5 bases to trimming and J lost 4 bases; unmatched junction nucleotides: 8. CDR1 SGHTA and CDR2 FQGNSA come from the germline V gene. The CDR3 region has the DNA TGTGCCAGCAGCATGACTAGCGTAGGTTCAGATACGCAGTATTTT. Its protein is CASSMTSVGSDTQYF.

The chain is built from TRBV29-1 and TRBJ1-1; D not certain. Per the germline V gene, CDR1 is SQVTM and CDR2 is ANQGSEA. The V gene lost 2 bases and the J gene lost 0 bases, with 4 bases spanning the gap. The CDR3 contains 12 residues. This chain's CDR3 is CSVETVNTEAFF. The CDR3 DNA follows: TGCAGCGTTGAAACGGTGAACACTGAAGCTTTCTTT.

This clone has just one count. The genes are TRBV5-1 and TRBJ2-1; 11 bases match TRBD2. V gave up 1 base and J gave up 3 bases; unmatched junction bases: 9. Germline CDR1 SGHRS, CDR2 YFSETQ. The CDR3 contains 18 residues. The CDR3 here is CASSLRRLAGGIYNEQFF. The CDR3 DNA reads as TGCGCCAGCAGCTTGAGACGTCTAGCGGGGGGAATCTACAATGAGCAGTTCTTC.

The chain combines TRBV7-9 with TRBJ2-1, with D maybe TRBD2 (7 bases). The germline V gene encodes CDR1 SEHNR and CDR2 FQNEAQ (reference sequence). The CDR3 runs to 14 residues. V was trimmed by 7 bases and J by 4 bases, leaving 14 bases between them. CDR3 loop: CASTPGGLYNEQFF. CDR3 nucleotides: TGTGCCAGCACCCCCGGGGGGCTTTACAATGAGCAGTTCTTC.

The chain joins TRBV5-1 to TRBJ2-3; D is undetermined. The CDR3 consists of 13 residues. From germline, CDR1 is SGHRS and CDR2 YFSETQ. V was clipped by 4 bases and J by 2 bases, with 8 bases between them. The CDR3 reads CASSPQITDTQYF. The CDR3 bases are TGCGCCAGCAGCCCCCAGATCACAGATACGCAGTATTTT. Variable domain in full (rest from reference TRBV5-1 and TRBJ2-3): KAGVTQTPRYLIKTRGQQVTLSCSPISGHRSVSWYQQTPGQGLQFLFEYFSETQRNKGNFPGRFSGRQFSNSRSEMNVSTLELGDSALYLCASSPQITDTQYFGPGTRLTVL.

V and J are TRBV15 and TRBJ2-2; D unresolved. Trimming took 0 bases from V and 6 from J, leaving 8 bases between them. This CDR3 has 14 residues. Germline-derived CDR1 and CDR2 are LNHNV and YYDKDF (reference sequence). For the CDR3, the DNA is TGTGCCACCAGCAGAGAGGGCCCTCCCGGGGAGCTGTTTTTT. This sequence encodes CATSREGPPGELFF.

The chain couples TRBV19 to TRBJ1-5, with D unresolved. Germline V gene lookup returns CDR1 LNHDA and CDR2 SQIVND (reference sequence). The CDR3 runs 15 residues. V was cut by 3 bases and J by 4 bases, with 13 bases left in between. This CDR3 is CASSISPTTNQPQHF. Written as DNA, the CDR3 is TGTGCCAGTAGTATTTCTCCCACTACTAATCAGCCCCAGCATTTT.

J is TRBJ2-2 and V is TRBV6-4, with D possibly being TRBD1 (6 bases). V dropped 5 bases and J dropped 8 bases, with 12 bases sitting between them. The germline V gene encodes CDR1 MRHNA and CDR2 SNTAGT. There are 13 residues in the CDR3. The CDR3 is CASSQTGQGELFF. CDR3 sequence (DNA): TGTGCCAGCAGTCAGACAGGTCAAGGGGAGCTGTTTTTT.

The CDR3 nucleotides are TGTGCCAGCAGTTACGAGGGCGCGAATCAACTCGCTTTCTTT. This translates into CASSYEGANQLAFF. V and J are TRBV6-6 and TRBJ1-1; D remains unclear. There are 14 residues in the CDR3. Looked up from germline, CDR1 is MNHNY and CDR2 is SVGAGI (reference sequence). Trimming took off 2 bases at V and 11 bases at J, with 18 bases between the two ends.

This chain connects TRBV27 to TRBJ2-1, with D perhaps matching TRBD2 (7 bases). In germline, CDR1 is MNHEY, CDR2 SMNVEV (reference sequence). The V and J ends lost 8 bases and 6 bases respectively, with 20 bases between them. The CDR3 length is 15 residues. The CDR3 spells CASGRAGAGFNEQFF. CDR3 DNA sequence: TGTGCCAGCGGGAGGGCGGGGGCGGGGTTCAATGAGCAGTTCTTC.

The V and J genes are TRBV19 and TRBJ2-5; TRBD1 matches at 11 bases. V was pared by 3 bases and J by 1 base, with 4 bases of the junction left unmatched. Germline V lookup: CDR1 LNHDA, CDR2 SQIVND (reference sequence). CDR3 length: 16 amino acids. The DNA of the CDR3 is TGTGCCAGTAGTATGGGCGGGACAGGGGGCCAAGAGACCCAGTACTTC. As protein: CASSMGGTGGQETQYF.

V and J are TRBV28 and TRBJ2-3, with 8 bases lining up with TRBD2. The junction had 2 bases not matched to a gene; V was cut back by 8 bases and J by 1 base. Germline assignment: CDR1 MDHEN and CDR2 SYDVKM. CDR3 length equals 13 residues. The CDR3 loop reads CASSGGGTDTQYF. The CDR3 DNA is TGTGCCAGCTCGGGGGGGGGCACAGATACGCAGTATTTT. The whole variable domain, filled in from reference TRBV28 and TRBJ2-3, reads DVKVTQSSRYLVKRTGEKVFLECVQDMDHENMFWYRQDPGLGLRLIYFSYDVKMKEKGDIPEGYSVSREKKERFSLILESASTNQTSMYLCASSGGGTDTQYFGPGTRLTVL.

Only a few counts were recorded for this clone. V and J are TRBV10-1 and TRBJ1-2; 7 bases are a match to TRBD1. The V gene end was trimmed by 4 bases and the J gene end by 3 bases; junction bases not matched to a gene: 2. CDR1 is WNHNN and CDR2 is SYGVQD in the germline V gene (reference sequence). This CDR3 is built from 13 residues. The CDR3 DNA reads as TGCGCCAGCAGTGTTGGGACAGACTATGGCTACACCTTC. It specifies CASSVGTDYGYTF.

The CDR3 protein is CASSYFREVIWSPLHF. DNA for the CDR3: TGTGCCAGCAGTTACTTTAGGGAGGTAATTTGGTCACCCCTCCACTTT. This chain joins TRBV6-7 and TRBJ1-6, with no clear D. TRBV6-7 is an ORF, with its function uncertain. Trimming removed 1 base from V and 10 bases from J, with 17 bases in between. The CDR3 runs 16 residues.

The CDR3 DNA is TGTGCCAGCAGTGAAGCGGCGGGGTCTGGAAACACCATATATTTT. It specifies CASSEAAGSGNTIYF. The chain links TRBV6-1 to TRBJ1-3, with D unresolved. Germline V gene sequence: CDR1 MNHNS, CDR2 SASEGT. This CDR3 is 15 amino acids long. V lost 0 bases, J lost 1 base, and 7 bases lay in between.

This sequence joins TRBV5-5 and TRBJ1-2; no clear D gene. Deletions cut 4 bases from V and 3 bases from J, with 16 bases between. Germline V lookup: CDR1 SGHKS, CDR2 YYEKEE (reference sequence). The CDR3 runs to 15 residues. CDR3 sequence: CASSLGTSTDYGYTF. The CDR3 nucleotides are TGTGCCAGCAGCCTGGGAACCTCCACGGACTATGGCTACACCTTC.

The rearrangement joins TRBV19 to TRBJ2-1; tentative D call: TRBD2 (6 bases). Trimming pared 1 base from V and 7 bases from J, leaving 11 bases between. From germline, CDR1 is LNHDA and CDR2 SQIVND (reference sequence). The CDR3 is 14 residues long. CDR3 sequence (DNA): TGTGCCAGTAGTATAGTCGGCGGGAAGAATGAGCAGTTCTTC. This codes for CASSIVGGKNEQFF.

This clone occurred a few times. The chain uses TRBV19 and TRBJ2-1, with D perhaps matching TRBD2 (6 bases). The CDR3 is made up of 15 amino acids. Trimming stripped 5 bases from V and 8 bases from J, with 19 bases between. Germline lookup yields CDR1 LNHDA and CDR2 SQIVND (reference sequence). The CDR3 coding sequence is TGTGCCAGTAGTCCTCGGACTACCGTTTCGGATGAGCAGTTCTTC. Encoded protein: CASSPRTTVSDEQFF. The complete variable domain, with remaining parts taken from reference TRBV19 and TRBJ2-1, reads DGGITQSPKYLFRKEGQNVTLSCEQNLNHDAMYWYRQDPGQGLRLIYYSQIVNDFQKGDIAEGYSVSREKKESFPLTVTSAQKNPTAFYLCASSPRTTVSDEQFFGPGTRLTVL.

The chain combines TRBV28 with TRBJ1-1; D not certain. V gave up 2 bases and J gave up 1 base, with 14 bases separating them. Germline V CDR1 and CDR2: MDHEN, SYDVKM. The length of the CDR3 is 16 residues. The CDR3 loop is CASSLVGQNANTEAFF. The CDR3 DNA follows: TGTGCCAGCAGTTTAGTTGGGCAAAATGCGAACACTGAAGCTTTCTTT. Drawing the rest from reference TRBV28 and TRBJ1-1, the complete variable domain is DVKVTQSSRYLVKRTGEKVFLECVQDMDHENMFWYRQDPGLGLRLIYFSYDVKMKEKGDIPEGYSVSREKKERFSLILESASTNQTSMYLCASSLVGQNANTEAFFGQGTRLTVV.

This clone was observed a few times. V is TRBV7-8 and J is TRBJ1-2, with TRBD1 identical over 7 bases. CDR3 length equals 14 residues. The V segment lost 4 bases and the J segment 4 bases; nucleotides outside the gene matches: 6. The V gene's germline CDR1 is SGHVS and CDR2 FQNEAQ. The DNA for the CDR3 is TGTGCCAGCAGCTCTACGGGACAGAGCTATGGCTACACCTTC. Translated, it gives CASSSTGQSYGYTF.

The chain is built from TRBV7-2 and TRBJ2-7; a weak D match, TRBD1 (5 bases). CDR1 is SGHTA and CDR2 is FQGNSA in the germline V gene. V was shortened by 3 bases and J by 0 bases, with 18 bases between the two germline ends. The CDR3 runs 17 residues. CDR3 residues: CASSFDSVGRTSYEQYF. CDR3 coding DNA: TGTGCCAGCAGCTTTGACAGCGTTGGCAGGACCTCCTACGAGCAGTACTTC.

This chain connects TRBV28 to TRBJ1-2; weak D call: TRBD1 (6 bases). Trimming cost V 6 bases and J 4 bases, with 12 bases left between them. The germline V gene has CDR1 MDHEN and CDR2 SYDVKM. This CDR3 comprises 13 residues. CDR3 DNA: TGTGCCAGCAGCCTTACAGGGTTCTATGGCTACACCTTC. Translated: CASSLTGFYGYTF.

The chain employs TRBV11-2 and TRBJ2-2; D is possibly TRBD1 (6 bases). Germline values: CDR1 SGHAT, CDR2 FQNNGV. The CDR3 sequence is 15 residues long. Trimming took off 5 bases at V and 4 bases at J, with 14 bases between the two ends. CDR3 residues: CASSLTGIGTGELFF. The DNA of the CDR3 is TGTGCCAGCAGCCTAACAGGGATTGGCACCGGGGAGCTGTTTTTT. Together with reference TRBV11-2 and TRBJ2-2, the CDR3 gives the full variable domain: EAGVAQSPRYKIIEKRQSVAFWCNPISGHATLYWYQQILGQGPKLLIQFQNNGVVDDSQLPKDRFSAERLKGVDSTLKIQPAKLEDSAVYLCASSLTGIGTGELFFGEGSRLTVL.

Details on this clone: The sample holds other DNA sequences that translate to the same CDR3. CDR3 loop: CASSLTGDYGYTF. In nucleotides, the CDR3 is TGTGCCAGCAGTTTAACAGGGGACTATGGCTACACCTTC. V and J are TRBV27 and TRBJ1-2; 7 bases match TRBD1. V dropped 2 bases and J dropped 3; count of bases not matched to a gene: 0. The CDR3 loop spans 13 amino acids. CDR1 MNHEY and CDR2 SMNVEV come from the germline V gene (reference sequence).